The sample holds a few counts of the clone carrying this TCR delta chain. Since a much larger clone is just one base distant, this may be a read error. Other DNA sequences in the sample encode the same CDR3. The V gene's germline CDR1 is TSWWSYY and CDR2 QGS. This CDR3 has 18 residues. TCRdb re-processed the reads via CATT. The data contain roughly 5,000 delta-chain clones, around 3% of them singletons. This specimen comes from a study of gamma-delta chains in newborns, infants, children. Study-wide context: Microbial exposure reportedly drives polyclonal innate γδ T cell expansion after birth.

This sequence originates from a child who was a newborn, infant or young child, either healthy, febrile or measles-vaccinated (not recorded which). V usage is TRDV1 and J usage is TRDJ2, with 8 nucleotides matching TRDD3. Material for sequencing was blood. The CDR3 here is CALGEDPRWGTLTAQLFF. DNA of the CDR3: TGTGCACTTGGGGAAGATCCACGCTGGGGGACTTTGACAGCACAACTCTTCTTT.